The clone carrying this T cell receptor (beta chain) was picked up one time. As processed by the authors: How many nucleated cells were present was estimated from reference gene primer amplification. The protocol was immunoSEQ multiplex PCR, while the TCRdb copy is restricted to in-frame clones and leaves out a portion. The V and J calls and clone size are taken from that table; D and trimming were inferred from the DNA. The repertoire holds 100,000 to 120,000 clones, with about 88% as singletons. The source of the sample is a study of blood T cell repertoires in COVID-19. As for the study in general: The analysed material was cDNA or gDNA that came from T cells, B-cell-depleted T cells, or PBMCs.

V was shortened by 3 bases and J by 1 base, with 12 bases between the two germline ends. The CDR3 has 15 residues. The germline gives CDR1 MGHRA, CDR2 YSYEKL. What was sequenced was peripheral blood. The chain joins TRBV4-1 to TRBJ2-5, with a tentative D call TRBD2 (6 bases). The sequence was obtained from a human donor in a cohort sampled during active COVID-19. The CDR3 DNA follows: TGCGCCAGCAGCCAGGGCGGGATCCCCCAAGAGACCCAGTACTTC. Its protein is CASSQGGIPQETQYF.